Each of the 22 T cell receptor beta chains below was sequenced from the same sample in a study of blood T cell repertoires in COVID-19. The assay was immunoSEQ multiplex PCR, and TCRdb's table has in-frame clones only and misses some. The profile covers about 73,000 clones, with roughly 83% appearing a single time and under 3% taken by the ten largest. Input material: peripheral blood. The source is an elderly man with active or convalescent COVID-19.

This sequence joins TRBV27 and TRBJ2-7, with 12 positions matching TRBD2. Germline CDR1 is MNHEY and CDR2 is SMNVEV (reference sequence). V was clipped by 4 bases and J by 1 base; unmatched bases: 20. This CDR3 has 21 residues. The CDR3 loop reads CASSSQHTAGLAGTTSYEQYF. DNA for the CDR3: TGTGCCAGCAGTTCTCAACACACCGCCGGACTAGCGGGGACGACTTCCTACGAGCAGTACTTC.

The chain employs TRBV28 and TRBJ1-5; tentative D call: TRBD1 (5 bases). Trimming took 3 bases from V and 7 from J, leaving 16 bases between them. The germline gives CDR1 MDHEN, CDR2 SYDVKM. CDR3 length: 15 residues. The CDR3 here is CASSFISGMNQPQHF. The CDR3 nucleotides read TGTGCCAGCAGTTTTATATCAGGGATGAACCAGCCCCAGCATTTT.

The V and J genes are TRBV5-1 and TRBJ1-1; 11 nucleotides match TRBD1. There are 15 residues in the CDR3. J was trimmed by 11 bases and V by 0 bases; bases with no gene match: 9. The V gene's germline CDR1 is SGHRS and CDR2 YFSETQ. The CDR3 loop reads CASSLGPGQGAKAFF. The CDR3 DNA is TGCGCCAGCAGCTTGGGGCCAGGACAGGGGGCTAAGGCTTTCTTT.

The CDR3 coding sequence is TGCGCCAGCAGCCGGTCGGGGGTGGACACTGAAGCTTTCTTT. This sequence encodes CASSRSGVDTEAFF. The rearrangement uses TRBV5-1 and TRBJ1-1; D perhaps matches TRBD1 (5 bases). CDR3 length: 14 amino acids. Germline V lookup: CDR1 SGHRS, CDR2 YFSETQ. Trimming left V 4 bases short and J 3 bases short, with 13 bases between.

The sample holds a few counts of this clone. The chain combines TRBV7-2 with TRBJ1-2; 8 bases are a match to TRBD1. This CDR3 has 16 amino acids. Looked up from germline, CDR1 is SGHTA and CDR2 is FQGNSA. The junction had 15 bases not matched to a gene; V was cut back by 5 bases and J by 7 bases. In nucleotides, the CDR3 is TGTGCCAGCAGCCCGGACAGGGAATTGAGTCGGGGTGGCTACACCTTC. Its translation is CASSPDRELSRGGYTF.

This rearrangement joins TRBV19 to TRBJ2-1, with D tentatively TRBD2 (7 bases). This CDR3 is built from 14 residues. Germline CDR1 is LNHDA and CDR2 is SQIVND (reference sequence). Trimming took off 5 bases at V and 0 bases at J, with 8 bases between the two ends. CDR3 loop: CASSGGASYNEQFF. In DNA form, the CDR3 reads TGTGCCAGTAGTGGGGGGGCCTCCTACAATGAGCAGTTCTTC.

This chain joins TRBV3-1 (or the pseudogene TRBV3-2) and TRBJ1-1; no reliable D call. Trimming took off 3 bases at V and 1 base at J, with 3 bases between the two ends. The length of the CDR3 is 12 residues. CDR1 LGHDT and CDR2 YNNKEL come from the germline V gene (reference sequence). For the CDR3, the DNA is TGTGCCAGCAGCCATCAGAACACTGAAGCTTTCTTT. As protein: CASSHQNTEAFF.

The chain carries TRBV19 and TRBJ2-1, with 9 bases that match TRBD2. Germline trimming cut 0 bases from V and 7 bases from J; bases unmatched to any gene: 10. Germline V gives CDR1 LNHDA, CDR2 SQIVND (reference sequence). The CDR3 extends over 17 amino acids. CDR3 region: CASSIENSGRIRNEQFF. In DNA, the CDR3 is TGTGCCAGTAGTATAGAGAATAGCGGGAGAATAAGGAATGAGCAGTTCTTC.

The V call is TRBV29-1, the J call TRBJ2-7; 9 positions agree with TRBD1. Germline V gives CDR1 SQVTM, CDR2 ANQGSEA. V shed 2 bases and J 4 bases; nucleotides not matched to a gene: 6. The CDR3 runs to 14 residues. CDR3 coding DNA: TGCAGCGTTGAACCGGGACAGGGTCGGTACGAGCAGTACTTC. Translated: CSVEPGQGRYEQYF.

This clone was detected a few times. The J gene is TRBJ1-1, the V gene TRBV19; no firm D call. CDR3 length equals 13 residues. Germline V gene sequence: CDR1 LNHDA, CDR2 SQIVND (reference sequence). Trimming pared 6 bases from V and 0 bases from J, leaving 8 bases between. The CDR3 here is CASRISMNTEAFF. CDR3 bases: TGTGCCAGTAGAATCTCTATGAACACTGAAGCTTTCTTT.

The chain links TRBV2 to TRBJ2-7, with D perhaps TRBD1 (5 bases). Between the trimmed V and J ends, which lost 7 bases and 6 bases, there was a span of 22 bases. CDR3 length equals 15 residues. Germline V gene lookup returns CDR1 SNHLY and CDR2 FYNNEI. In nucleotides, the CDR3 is TGTGCCAGCACCCCTCAATTAGGGGAAAGTGGCGAGCAGTACTTC. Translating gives CASTPQLGESGEQYF.

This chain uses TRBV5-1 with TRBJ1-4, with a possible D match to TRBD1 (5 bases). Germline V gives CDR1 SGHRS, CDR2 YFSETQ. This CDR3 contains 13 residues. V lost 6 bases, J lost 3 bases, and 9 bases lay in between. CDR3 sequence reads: CASKRGSNEKLFF. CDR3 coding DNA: TGCGCCAGCAAACGGGGGTCTAATGAAAAACTGTTTTTT.

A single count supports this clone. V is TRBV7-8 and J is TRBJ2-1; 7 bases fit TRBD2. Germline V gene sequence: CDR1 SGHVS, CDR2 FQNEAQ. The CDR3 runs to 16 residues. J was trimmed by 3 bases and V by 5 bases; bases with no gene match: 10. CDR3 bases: TGTGCCAGCAGCCCTAGGGGCGGGAGTCTCTACAATGAGCAGTTCTTC. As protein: CASSPRGGSLYNEQFF.

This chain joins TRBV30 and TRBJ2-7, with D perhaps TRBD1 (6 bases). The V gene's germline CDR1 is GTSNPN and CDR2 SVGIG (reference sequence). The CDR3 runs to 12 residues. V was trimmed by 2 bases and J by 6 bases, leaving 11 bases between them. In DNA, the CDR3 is TGTGCCTGGAGTACACAGGGCGGCGAGCAGTACTTC. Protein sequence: CAWSTQGGEQYF. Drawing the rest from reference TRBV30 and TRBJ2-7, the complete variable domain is SQTIHQWPATLVQPVGSPLSLECTVEGTSNPNLYWYRQAAGRGLQLLFYSVGIGQISSEVPQNLSASRPQDRQFILSSKKLLLSDSGFYLCAWSTQGGEQYFGPGTRLTVT.

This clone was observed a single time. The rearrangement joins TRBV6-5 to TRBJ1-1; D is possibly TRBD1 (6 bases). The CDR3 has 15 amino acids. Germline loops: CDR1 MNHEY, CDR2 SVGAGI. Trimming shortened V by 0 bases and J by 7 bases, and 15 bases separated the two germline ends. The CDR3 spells CASSYSNWGLGEAFF. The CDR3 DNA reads TGTGCCAGCAGTTACTCGAACTGGGGGCTGGGTGAAGCTTTCTTT.

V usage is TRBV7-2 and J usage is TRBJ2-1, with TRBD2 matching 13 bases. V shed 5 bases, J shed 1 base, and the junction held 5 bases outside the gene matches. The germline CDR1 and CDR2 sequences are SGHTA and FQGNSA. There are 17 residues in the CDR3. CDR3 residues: CASSVWTSGRSYNEQFF. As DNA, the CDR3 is TGTGCCAGCAGCGTATGGACTAGCGGGAGATCCTACAATGAGCAGTTCTTC.

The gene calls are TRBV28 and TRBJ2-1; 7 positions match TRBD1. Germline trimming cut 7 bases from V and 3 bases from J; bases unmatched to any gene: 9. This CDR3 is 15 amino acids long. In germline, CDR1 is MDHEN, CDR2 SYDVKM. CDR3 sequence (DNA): TGTGCCAGCAAATACAAGGGGGCCAACTACAATGAGCAGTTCTTC. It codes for CASKYKGANYNEQFF.

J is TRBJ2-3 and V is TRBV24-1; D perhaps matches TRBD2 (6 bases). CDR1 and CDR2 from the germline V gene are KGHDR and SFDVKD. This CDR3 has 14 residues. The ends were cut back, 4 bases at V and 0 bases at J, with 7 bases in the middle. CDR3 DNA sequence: TGTGCCACCAGTGACCGGGGGAGCACAGATACGCAGTATTTT. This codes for CATSDRGSTDTQYF.

CDR3 residues: CASSLRQVGEQYF. The CDR3 DNA reads as TGTGCCAGCAGCTTACGACAGGTAGGCGAGCAGTACTTC. The J gene is TRBJ2-7, the V gene TRBV11-3; tentatively, D is TRBD1 (6 bases). Trimming removed 2 bases at V and 6 bases at J, with 11 bases between. The CDR3 is 13 amino acids. In germline, CDR1 is SGHNT, CDR2 YENEEA.

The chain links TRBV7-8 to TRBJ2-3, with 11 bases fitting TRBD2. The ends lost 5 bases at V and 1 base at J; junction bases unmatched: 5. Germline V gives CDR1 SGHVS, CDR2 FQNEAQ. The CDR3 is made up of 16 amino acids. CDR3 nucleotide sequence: TGTGCCAGCAGCCCGCGACTAGCGGGGCGCACAGATACGCAGTATTTT. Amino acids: CASSPRLAGRTDTQYF.

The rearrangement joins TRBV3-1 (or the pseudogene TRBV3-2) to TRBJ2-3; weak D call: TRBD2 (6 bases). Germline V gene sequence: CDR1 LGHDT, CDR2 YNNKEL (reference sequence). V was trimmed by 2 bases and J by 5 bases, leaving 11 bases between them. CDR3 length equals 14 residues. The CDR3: CASSQRREKDTQYF. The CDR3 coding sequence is TGTGCCAGCAGCCAACGGCGGGAAAAAGATACGCAGTATTTT.

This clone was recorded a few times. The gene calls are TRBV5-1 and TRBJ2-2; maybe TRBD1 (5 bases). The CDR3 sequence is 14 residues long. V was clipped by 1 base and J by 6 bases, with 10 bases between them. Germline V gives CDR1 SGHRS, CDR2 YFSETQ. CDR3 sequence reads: CASSLLQGSGELFF. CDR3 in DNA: TGCGCCAGCAGCTTGTTGCAGGGATCCGGGGAGCTGTTTTTT.